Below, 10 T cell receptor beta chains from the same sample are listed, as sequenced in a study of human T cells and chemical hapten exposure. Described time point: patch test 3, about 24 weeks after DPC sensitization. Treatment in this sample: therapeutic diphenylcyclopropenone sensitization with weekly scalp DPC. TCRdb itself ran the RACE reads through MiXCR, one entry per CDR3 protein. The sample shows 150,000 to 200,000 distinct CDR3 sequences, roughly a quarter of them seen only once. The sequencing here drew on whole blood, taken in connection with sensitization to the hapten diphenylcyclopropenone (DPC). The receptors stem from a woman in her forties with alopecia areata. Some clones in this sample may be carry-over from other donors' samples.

The CDR3 region has the DNA TGTGCCACCAGCAGAGATGGAAGGGTAGGTTACGAGCAGTACTTC. Protein product: CATSRDGRVGYEQYF. The chain uses TRBV15 and TRBJ2-7; D unresolved. This CDR3 has 15 residues. Germline CDR1 is LNHNV and CDR2 is YYDKDF (reference sequence). Deletions cut 0 bases from V and 4 bases from J, with 13 bases between.

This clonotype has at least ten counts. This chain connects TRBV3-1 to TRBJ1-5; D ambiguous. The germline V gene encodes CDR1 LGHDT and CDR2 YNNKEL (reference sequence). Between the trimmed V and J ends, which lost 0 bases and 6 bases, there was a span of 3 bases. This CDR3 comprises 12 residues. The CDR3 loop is CASSQEGQPQHF. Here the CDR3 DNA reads TGTGCCAGCAGCCAAGAGGGTCAGCCCCAGCATTTT.

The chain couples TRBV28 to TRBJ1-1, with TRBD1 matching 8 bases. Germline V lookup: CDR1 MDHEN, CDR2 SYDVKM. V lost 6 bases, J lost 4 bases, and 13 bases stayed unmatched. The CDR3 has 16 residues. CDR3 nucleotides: TGTGCCAGCAGCTTCACCGGGACAGGTCTAGGCACTGAAGCTTTCTTT. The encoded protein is CASSFTGTGLGTEAFF.

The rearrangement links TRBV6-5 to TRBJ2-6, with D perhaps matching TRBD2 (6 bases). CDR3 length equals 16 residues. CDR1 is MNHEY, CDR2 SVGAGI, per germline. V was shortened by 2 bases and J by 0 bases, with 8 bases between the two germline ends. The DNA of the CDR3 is TGTGCCAGCAGTTACGGCGGGAACTCTGGGGCCAACGTCCTGACTTTC. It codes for CASSYGGNSGANVLTF.

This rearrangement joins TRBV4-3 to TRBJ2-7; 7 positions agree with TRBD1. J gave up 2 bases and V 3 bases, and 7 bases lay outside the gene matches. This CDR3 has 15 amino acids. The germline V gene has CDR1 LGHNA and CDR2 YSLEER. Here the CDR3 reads CASSHTGTEAYEQYF. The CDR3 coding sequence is TGCGCCAGCAGCCATACCGGGACAGAGGCCTACGAGCAGTACTTC.

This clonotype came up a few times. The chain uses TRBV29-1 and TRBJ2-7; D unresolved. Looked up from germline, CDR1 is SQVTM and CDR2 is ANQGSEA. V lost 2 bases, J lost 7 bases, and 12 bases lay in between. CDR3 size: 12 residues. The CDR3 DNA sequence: TGCAGCGTTGAAATCTACCTTGGTGAGCAGTACTTC. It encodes CSVEIYLGEQYF.

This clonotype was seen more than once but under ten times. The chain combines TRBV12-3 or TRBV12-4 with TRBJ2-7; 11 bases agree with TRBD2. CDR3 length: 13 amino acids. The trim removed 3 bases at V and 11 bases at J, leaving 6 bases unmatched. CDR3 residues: CASSLSSGRAEYF. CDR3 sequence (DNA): TGTGCCAGCAGTTTGAGTAGCGGGAGGGCGGAGTACTTC.

The CDR3 DNA reads TGTGCCAGCAGCGGATATGGCTACACCTTC. As protein: CASSGYGYTF. The chain is built from TRBV9 and TRBJ1-2, with D uncertain. This CDR3 contains 10 residues. Trimming took off 3 bases at V and 5 bases at J, with 2 bases between the two ends. CDR1 and CDR2 (germline): SGDLS, YYNGEE. The variable domain in full, completed from reference TRBV9 and TRBJ1-2, reads DSGVTQTPKHLITATGQRVTLRCSPRSGDLSVYWYQQSLDQGLQFLIQYYNGEERAKGNILERFSAQQFPDLHSELNLSSLELGDSALYFCASSGYGYTFGSGTRLTVV.

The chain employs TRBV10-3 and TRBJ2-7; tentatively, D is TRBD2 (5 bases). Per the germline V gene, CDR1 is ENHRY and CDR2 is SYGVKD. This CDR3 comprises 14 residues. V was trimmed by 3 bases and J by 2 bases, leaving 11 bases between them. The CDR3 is CAISDPTRTYEQYF. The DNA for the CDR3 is TGTGCCATCAGTGACCCAACTAGGACCTACGAGCAGTACTTC.

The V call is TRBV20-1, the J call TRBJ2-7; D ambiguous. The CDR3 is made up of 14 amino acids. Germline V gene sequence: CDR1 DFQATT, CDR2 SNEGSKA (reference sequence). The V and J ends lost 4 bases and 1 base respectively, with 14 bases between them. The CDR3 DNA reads TGCAGTGCTAAAGAGTGGGCAGCTTCCTACGAGCAGTACTTC. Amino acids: CSAKEWAASYEQYF.